The sequence of this T cell receptor beta chain was determined in a study of response to subunit inactivated influenza vaccine (dated by TCRdb to 2017 to 2018). Background for the entire study: To follow how T cells responded to a trivalent subunit inactivated influenza vaccine, the researchers relied on deep quantitative profiling of the T cell receptor repertoire.

The CDR3, cysteine through phenylalanine, is 18 amino acids long. The DNA shown is the 54-base CDR3, in frame from base 1. Study-wide findings and limitations: The authors proposed that each seasonal influenza vaccination may bring in only a limited number of new T cells.

This clonotype was picked up many times. Its antigen remains undetermined. No quality values exist for individual bases; no much larger clone is one base distant. Preparation of the library involved RT-PCR. Sequencer: Illumina HiSeq 2500. Clones were called with MiXCR by TCRdb after fastp trimmed the public reads at Q25, and only in-frame beta chains were retained. Every CDR3 protein is listed once, alongside the most common genes and DNA of its rows. The sample data list a few hundred thousand distinct CDR3 sequences, and 21% of these were observed just once. The ten largest clones capture roughly 10% of the sample.

The chain uses TRBV21-1 and TRBJ1-5; no check of the table's D call, TRBD1, against the DNA was made. TRBV21-1 is a known pseudogene. The sequence derives from a man between 50 and 75 years old who received an inactivated influenza vaccine. Donor details come from another sample of the same person, matched by shared clones. The starting material was PBMCs from blood, obtained approximately 20 months after vaccination. The sequenced DNA is TGTGCCAGCAGCAAAGCCGCGATCTTCCAACAGGGGAATCAGCCCCAGCATTTT. Translated, it gives CASSKAAIFQQGNQPQHF.